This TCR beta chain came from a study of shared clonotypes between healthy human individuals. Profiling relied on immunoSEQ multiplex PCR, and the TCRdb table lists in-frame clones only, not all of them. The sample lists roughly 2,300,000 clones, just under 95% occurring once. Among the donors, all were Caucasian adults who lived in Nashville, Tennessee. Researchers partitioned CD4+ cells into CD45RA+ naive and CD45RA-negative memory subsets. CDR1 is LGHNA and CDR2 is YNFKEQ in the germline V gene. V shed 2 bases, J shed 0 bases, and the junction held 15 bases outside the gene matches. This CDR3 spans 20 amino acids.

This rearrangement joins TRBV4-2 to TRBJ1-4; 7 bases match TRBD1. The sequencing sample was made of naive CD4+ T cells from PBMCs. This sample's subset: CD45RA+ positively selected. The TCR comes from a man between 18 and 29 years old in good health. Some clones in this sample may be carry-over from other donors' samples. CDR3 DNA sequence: TGTGCCAGCAGCCAACCCCGCCGGGACAGCCTCTCTGCAACTAATGAAAAACTGTTTTTT. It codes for CASSQPRRDSLSATNEKLFF.